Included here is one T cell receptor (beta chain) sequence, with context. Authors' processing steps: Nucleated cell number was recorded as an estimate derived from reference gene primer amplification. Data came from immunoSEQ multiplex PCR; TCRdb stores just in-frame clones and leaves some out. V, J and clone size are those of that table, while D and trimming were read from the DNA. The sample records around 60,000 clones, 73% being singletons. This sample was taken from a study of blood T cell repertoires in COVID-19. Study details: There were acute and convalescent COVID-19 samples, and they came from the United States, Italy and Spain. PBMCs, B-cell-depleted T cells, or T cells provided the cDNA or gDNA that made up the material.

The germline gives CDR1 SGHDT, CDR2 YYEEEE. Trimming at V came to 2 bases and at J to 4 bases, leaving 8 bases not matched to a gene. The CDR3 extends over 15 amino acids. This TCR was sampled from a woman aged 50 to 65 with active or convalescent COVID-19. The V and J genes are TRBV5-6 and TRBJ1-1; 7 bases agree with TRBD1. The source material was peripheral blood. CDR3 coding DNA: TGTGCCAGCAGCTTAATAGGGGGCGCGGGCACTGAAGCTTTCTTT. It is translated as CASSLIGGAGTEAFF.